This T cell receptor (beta chain) was recorded in a study of early T cells in non-severe SARS-CoV-2 infection. The ends lost 5 bases at V and 5 bases at J; junction bases unmatched: 5. This CDR3 comprises 14 residues. Germline loops: CDR1 MNHEY, CDR2 SVGAGI. This clonotype has ten or more counts. A single record per CDR3 protein comes from TCRdb applying MiXCR to the 5' RACE reads. This sample has 30,000 or so distinct CDR3 sequences, with under 4% found just once. The sample consisted of whole blood. The J gene is TRBJ1-4, the V gene TRBV6-5; 7 bases are a match to TRBD1. This receptor was identified in an adult who was a healthcare worker with PCR-confirmed SARS-CoV-2 infection or an uninfected control (not recorded which). CDR3 region: CASSKGTVNEKLFF. Here the CDR3 DNA reads TGTGCCAGCAGTAAAGGGACAGTCAATGAAAAACTGTTTTTT.